Below are 22 T cell receptor beta chains sequenced from a single sample in a study of blood T cell repertoires in COVID-19. The assay was immunoSEQ multiplex PCR, and TCRdb's table has in-frame clones only and misses some. The repertoire holds approximately 200,000 clones, with around four fifths as singletons. The sample was peripheral blood. The receptor set was obtained from a woman older than 75 with COVID-19, enrolled during active disease.

The chain joins TRBV30 to TRBJ1-1; D is perhaps TRBD1 (5 bases). Germline CDR1 reads GTSNPN; CDR2 reads SVGIG (reference sequence). V was cut by 1 base and J by 4 bases, with 7 bases left in between. The CDR3 covers 12 residues. The CDR3 nucleotides are TGTGCCTGGAGTGAGCAGGGCACTGAAGCTTTCTTT. As protein: CAWSEQGTEAFF.

This rearrangement joins TRBV6-6 to TRBJ2-2, with D perhaps TRBD2 (5 bases). V lost 4 bases and J lost 6, with 12 bases in between. There are 14 residues in the CDR3. CDR1 and CDR2 from the germline V gene are MNHNY and SVGAGI (reference sequence). In DNA form, the CDR3 reads TGTGCCAGCAGTTCTCAGGAGGTGTCCGGGGAGCTGTTTTTT. It codes for CASSSQEVSGELFF.

The rearrangement uses TRBV18 and TRBJ2-5, with TRBD2 identical over 9 bases. The CDR3 sequence is 16 residues long. Germline CDR1 is KGHSH and CDR2 is LQKENI. J lost 3 bases, V lost 6 bases, and 11 bases had no gene match. The CDR3 region has the DNA TGTGCCAGCTCCCTAACAGCAGGACTAGCGAAAGAGACCCAGTACTTC. Translated: CASSLTAGLAKETQYF.

The chain carries TRBV27 and TRBJ2-7, with 7 bases lining up with TRBD1. The CDR3 contains 13 residues. From germline, CDR1 is MNHEY and CDR2 SMNVEV (reference sequence). V trimming: 5 bases; J trimming: 2 bases; junction bases outside the gene matches: 3. The CDR3 reads CASSRQGTYEQYF. Written as DNA, the CDR3 is TGTGCCAGCAGTCGACAGGGAACCTACGAGCAGTACTTC.

On this clone: The same CDR3 can be traced to other DNA sequences in this sample. This chain links TRBV5-1 with TRBJ2-5; D possibly corresponds to TRBD1 (5 bases). With 0 bases removed from V and 5 bases from J, the gap between germline ends came to 11 bases. The CDR3 runs 14 residues. The V gene's germline CDR1 is SGHRS and CDR2 YFSETQ. DNA of the CDR3: TGCGCCAGCAGCTTGGGTCAGGGTAGGGAGACCCAGTACTTC. It specifies CASSLGQGRETQYF.

The chain links TRBV3-1 (or the pseudogene TRBV3-2) to TRBJ2-7; 9 nucleotides agree with TRBD2. CDR3 length equals 14 residues. Unmatched junction bases numbered 5, after V lost 8 bases and J lost 0 bases. In germline, CDR1 is LGHDT, CDR2 YNNKEL (reference sequence). The CDR3 coding sequence is TGTGCCAGCTCCCAGACTAGCGGCTCCTACGAGCAGTACGTC. Protein: CASSQTSGSYEQYV.

The chain employs TRBV15 and TRBJ1-1, with TRBD1 matching over 9 bases. V gave up 0 bases and J gave up 10 bases; unmatched junction bases: 9. The germline gives CDR1 LNHNV, CDR2 YYDKDF (reference sequence). The CDR3 sequence is 15 residues long. This CDR3 is CATSRDGGQGVRAFF. DNA for the CDR3: TGTGCCACCAGCAGAGATGGGGGACAGGGTGTAAGAGCTTTCTTT.

The chain links TRBV6-4 to TRBJ1-1; D unresolved. The CDR3 covers 13 residues. V was clipped by 6 bases and J by 7 bases, with 15 bases between them. CDR1 MRHNA and CDR2 SNTAGT come from the germline V gene. This CDR3 reads CASSEGGGFEAFF. The DNA of the CDR3 is TGTGCCAGCAGCGAAGGAGGAGGTTTTGAAGCTTTCTTT.

Here the CDR3 reads CAWRLTGANTGELFF. As DNA, the CDR3 is TGTGCCTGGAGGCTGACAGGAGCGAACACCGGGGAGCTGTTTTTT. The chain uses TRBV30 and TRBJ2-2; D might be TRBD1 (6 bases). Trimming stripped 3 bases from V and 0 bases from J, with 11 bases between. This CDR3 region has 15 residues. CDR1 and CDR2 (germline): GTSNPN, SVGIG (reference sequence). Full variable domain (missing parts from reference TRBV30 and TRBJ2-2): SQTIHQWPATLVQPVGSPLSLECTVEGTSNPNLYWYRQAAGRGLQLLFYSVGIGQISSEVPQNLSASRPQDRQFILSSKKLLLSDSGFYLCAWRLTGANTGELFFGEGSRLTVL.

The genes are TRBV7-2 and TRBJ1-5; weak D call: TRBD1 (5 bases). CDR1 is SGHTA and CDR2 is FQGNSA in the germline V gene. CDR3 length equals 15 residues. V was trimmed by 5 bases and J by 0 bases, leaving 11 bases between them. CDR3 amino acids: CASSPQVGSNQPQHF. The CDR3 region has the DNA TGTGCCAGCAGCCCACAGGTTGGTAGCAATCAGCCCCAGCATTTT.

This rearrangement joins TRBV4-2 to TRBJ1-2, with a tentative D call TRBD1 (5 bases). This CDR3 has 14 residues. Trimming shortened V by 0 bases and J by 4 bases, and 9 bases separated the two germline ends. Germline values: CDR1 LGHNA, CDR2 YNFKEQ. The CDR3 nucleotides read TGTGCCAGCAGCCAAGAGGGGCTAACCTATGGCTACACCTTC. It encodes CASSQEGLTYGYTF.

The chain uses TRBV2 and TRBJ2-5; a possible D gene is TRBD1 (6 bases). Trimming took off 7 bases at V and 9 bases at J, with 18 bases between the two ends. Germline V gene lookup returns CDR1 SNHLY and CDR2 FYNNEI. This CDR3 is 13 amino acids long. The DNA for the CDR3 is TGTGCCAGCACCACCTACAGGGCTGACGCCCAGTACTTC. Its translation: CASTTYRADAQYF.

V gene TRBV6-5 combines with J gene TRBJ2-1, with 9 bases fitting TRBD1. The CDR3 consists of 15 residues. J lost 8 bases, V lost 5 bases, and 10 bases had no gene match. CDR1 is MNHEY and CDR2 is SVGAGI in the germline V gene. This CDR3 reads CASSPGTGSAYEQFF. Written as DNA, the CDR3 is TGTGCCAGCAGTCCCGGGACAGGGTCGGCCTATGAGCAGTTCTTC.

J is TRBJ2-5 and V is TRBV5-4, with TRBD1 matching over 10 bases. Per the germline V gene, CDR1 is SGHNT and CDR2 is YYREEE (reference sequence). The V segment lost 4 bases and the J segment 5 bases; nucleotides outside the gene matches: 14. The length of the CDR3 is 17 residues. CDR3 in DNA: TGTGCCAGCAGCCCCGGGACAGGGGTTAGGGGCGGGGAGACCCAGTACTTC. It yields the protein CASSPGTGVRGGETQYF.

The chain couples TRBV6-2 or TRBV6-3 to TRBJ1-2; unclear D gene. Germline lookup yields CDR1 MNHEY and CDR2 SVGEGT. CDR3 length equals 14 residues. V lost 6 bases and J lost 4, with 15 bases in between. CDR3 nucleotides: TGTGCCAGCAGCCGACGGGAGGCTATCTATGGCTACACCTTC. Protein sequence: CASSRREAIYGYTF.

Only one count was recorded for this clone. The chain employs TRBV7-9 and TRBJ1-1; D possibly corresponds to TRBD1 (5 bases). Trimming pared 6 bases from V and 5 bases from J, leaving 16 bases between. Germline CDR1 and CDR2: SEHNR and FQNEAQ (reference sequence). The CDR3 sequence is 14 residues long. The CDR3 spells CASSSTGGDTEAFF. The CDR3 bases are TGTGCCAGCAGTTCCACGGGGGGGGATACTGAAGCTTTCTTT.

The chain recombines TRBV6-4 with TRBJ1-1, with 7 nucleotides matching TRBD1. Germline V gene lookup returns CDR1 MRHNA and CDR2 SNTAGT. This CDR3 spans 15 amino acids. V lost 5 bases to trimming and J lost 3 bases; unmatched junction nucleotides: 9. CDR3 nucleotide sequence: TGTGCCAGCAGTCGGACACCGCAGGGGGACACTGAAGCTTTCTTT. Protein product: CASSRTPQGDTEAFF.

The CDR3 here is CASSKGPRRGSYEQYF. CDR3 bases: TGTGCCAGCAGCAAAGGACCACGGCGGGGATCCTACGAGCAGTACTTC. The chain employs TRBV21-1 and TRBJ2-7; TRBD2 is taken as the D call from the table, unchecked against the DNA. TRBV21-1 is a pseudogene. The CDR3 is 16 residues long.

This clone was detected only a few times. The chain combines TRBV7-9 with TRBJ2-3; possibly TRBD1 for D (6 bases). Looked up from germline, CDR1 is SEHNR and CDR2 is FQNEAQ (reference sequence). Trimming cost V 1 base and J 1 base, with 9 bases left between them. CDR3 length equals 15 residues. The CDR3 coding sequence is TGTGCCAGCAGCTTAGAGGGGGACGGCACAGATACGCAGTATTTT. Encoded protein: CASSLEGDGTDTQYF.

This clone was recorded only once. The rearrangement links TRBV28 to TRBJ2-7; D possibly corresponds to TRBD2 (6 bases). The CDR3 is 12 residues long. The germline gives CDR1 MDHEN, CDR2 SYDVKM. Between the trimmed V and J ends, which lost 10 bases and 5 bases, there was a span of 15 bases. CDR3 nucleotide sequence: TGTGCCACCGAGGGGACTCGGGACGAGCAGTACTTC. As protein: CATEGTRDEQYF.

The chain carries TRBV29-1 and TRBJ1-6; the match to TRBD1 covers 10 bases. The CDR3 extends over 13 amino acids. Germline V gives CDR1 SQVTM, CDR2 ANQGSEA. Germline trimming cut 6 bases from V and 6 bases from J; bases unmatched to any gene: 2. The CDR3 DNA reads TGCAGCGTGGGACAGGGGCGTAATTCACCCCTCCACTTT. This translates into CSVGQGRNSPLHF.

CDR3 sequence reads: CASSLDQGLQETQYF. CDR3 bases: TGTGCCAGCAGCTTAGACCAGGGACTCCAAGAGACCCAGTACTTC. The V gene is TRBV7-9, the J gene TRBJ2-5; D is possibly TRBD2 (6 bases). CDR1 SEHNR and CDR2 FQNEAQ come from the germline V gene (reference sequence). Trimming shortened V by 1 base and J by 1 base, and 10 bases separated the two germline ends. The CDR3 is made up of 15 amino acids.